This T cell receptor (beta chain) is from a study of graft-versus-host responses after intestinal transplantation (TCRdb year 2021). Regarding the research as a whole: The transplants that recipients received were multivisceral, liver-intestinal, or isolated intestinal. Donor T cell macrochimerism was defined as a peak of at least 4% donor T cells among recipient peripheral blood mononuclear cells. Of the roughly 25 intestinal transplant recipients enrolled in the cohort, one of whom was a retransplant, 3 patients without pretransplant specimens were excluded. Samples from a few later patients were sequenced in-house on an Illumina MiSeq with MiXCR processing rather than by the commercial service. After intestinal transplantation, graft-versus-host and host-versus-graft alloreactive T cell clones were followed in the graft, circulation and bone marrow using bulk TCR-beta CDR3 sequencing. Anti-thymocyte globulin induction was given to all recipients, followed by maintenance tacrolimus and steroids for approximately 3 years. To identify alloreactive clones, pre-transplant mixed lymphocyte reaction products were sequenced and then compared with unstimulated pre-transplant donor and recipient T cells.

Blood samples were collected up to 4 times in the first month after transplant and then at least monthly when available. The full study reports these points: Early after transplant, peak levels of circulating GvH clones were associated with declines in HvG clones. GvH clones turned up in recipient bone marrow, with some appearing earlier in ileal mucosa or blood, a pattern consistent with an intestinal mucosal origin. Conclusions were limited by the relatively low number and heterogeneity of intestinal transplant patients. In the allografts of patients with donor T cell macrochimerism, GvH to HvG T cell clonal ratios were high.

V has 10 bases trimmed and J has 4 bases trimmed; junction bases matching no gene number 6. The germline V gene (reference sequence) specifies SGHAT as CDR1 and FQDESV as CDR2. From cysteine to phenylalanine, the CDR3 is 12 amino acids long. CDR3 DNA only is kept here, 36 bases in frame from base 1. Preparation of the library involved the immunoSEQ multiplex PCR assay. Adaptive Biotechnologies carried out high-throughput TCR-beta CDR3 sequencing of genomic DNA for most patients. Processing in the source paper ran as follows. TCR sequencing data were retrieved from Adaptive's ImmunoSEQ software for some 17 patients, whereas a few other patients were processed with MiXCR and VDJtools. CDR3 nucleotide sequences shared between donor and recipient were removed because their origin could not be assigned. To count as alloreactive, a clone needed at least 2-fold expansion over unstimulated cells and a minimum CFSE-low frequency of 0.002% (template counts) or 0.001% (read counts). Clones detected in sequenced pre-transplant spleen, lymph node, or MLR CFSE-low populations of the donor or recipient were defined as mappable. The cumulative frequency of alloreactive clones was calculated as a percentage of all sequences, weighted by copy number. TCRdb obtained this table from immuneACCESS and retained in-frame rearrangements with V and J assigned. These tables miss some clones; where compared with another copy, unresolved V genes account for less than half of the shortfall, and the remainder is unexplained. Clone size and V and J calls were adopted from that table, with D and trimming inferred from the DNA. The sample table lists 60,000 or so clones, 91% of them with a count of one. The ten largest clonotypes hold about 2.9% of the sample.

Points on this clone: This clone's antigen is unknown. Base qualities are missing; no much larger clone stands one base away.

Sequencing was performed on PBMCs, taken about 4 months after intestinal transplantation. This TCR was recovered from a human patient who received an intestinal transplant, so some T cells may come from the graft donor. The V and J segments used are TRBV11-1 and TRBJ2-7; a stretch of 8 junction bases matches TRBD1. The CDR3: CATSRTGYEQYF. The base sequence is TGTGCCACCAGTCGGACAGGGTACGAGCAGTACTTC.